The text below deals with one T cell receptor beta chain. Its antigen is still unknown. Base qualities are not recorded, but no much larger clone differs from it by a single base. The data derive from a study of cytomegalovirus exposure and HLA in healthy donors (dated by TCRdb to the late 2010s). A note on the overall study: In an earlier analysis of around 540 of the donors, 276 Gb of sequence data and 100 million or so unique TCR beta sequences from 150 million to 200 million T cells were reported. About 330 gigabases of sequencing data and around 90 million unique TCR sequences made up an early release that covered 500 to 650 HLA-typed donors. Of the roughly 390 genotyped donors, 65% to 90% were placed in the genetic ancestry cluster associated with self-reported Caucasian donors. The study aimed to test whether cataloging public T cell receptors could reveal signatures of past pathogen exposure. The T cell repertoires of 666 subjects were profiled by immunosequencing and related to cytomegalovirus serostatus. A separate validation cohort of roughly 110 different subjects was used in addition to the roughly 640-subject first cohort. To predict cytomegalovirus infection status, the study combined high-throughput TCR immunosequencing, statistical association of individual TCRs with disease status, and machine learning. To study patterns of TCR occurrence, a later analysis re-analyzed previously published TCR beta repertoires from 550 to 800 donors and added high-resolution HLA genotyping. Rather than drawing on any new phenotypic data, the later analysis identified candidate immune exposures from TCR beta sequences and the way those sequences occurred across donors. An earlier analysis of approximately 640 of the donors applied high-throughput TCR beta sequencing to assess whether each TCR beta V gene segment acted as functional or pseudogenic. Donor age, sex, ethnicity and CMV serostatus were compiled together with the repertoire data. A later genetic analysis took genome-wide SNP genotypes for about three fifths of the 666 donors and used that subset as a discovery cohort. Every repertoire in the discovery cohort had been generated on one and the same sequencing platform. HLA typing included class I and class II loci at four-digit resolution. The number of typed donors differed by locus: 629-630 for A, B, C, DRB1 and DQB1; 522 for DQA1; 606 for DPA1; and approximately 450 for DPB1. About five DR-DQ haplotypes were treated as single units for association and clustering because of strong linkage in the cohort. On average, 235,054 unique TCR beta nucleotide sequences were sequenced per donor among more than 350 genotyped donors of the cohort, with roughly a sixth of those sequences being non-productive. What the work shows at the level of the full study, not this receptor alone: Compared with the approximately 600-donor mean, donors in an Asian-associated ancestry cluster had fewer N-insertions in productive TCRs, according to a later genetic analysis. According to the authors, the approach could potentially be generalized to other disease states and immunological phenotypes. A further reported finding was that TCR beta sequences accurately predicted the HLA-A and HLA-B alleles for most subjects in the first cohort. While some public TCRs were present in many individuals, most TCR sequences turned up only very rarely across donors. In vitro tests confirmed that a few of the cytomegalovirus-associated TCR beta chains recognize cytomegalovirus antigens. A later analysis found that most CMV-associated TCR beta chains appeared HLA-restricted, with HLA associations seemingly driven largely by CMV exposure. Sequencing depth was assumed to be roughly uniform across donors in the presence/absence analyses, though that assumption may not hold. According to a later analysis, TCR association rates differed among HLA loci, with DRB1 alleles showing the most associated TCRs and HLA-C alleles showing the fewest. Assigning TCR associations to individual alleles was difficult when HLA alleles, especially DR and DQ, strongly co-occurred. A later analysis associated 17,000 or so TCR beta sequences with specific HLA alleles at a false discovery rate of 0.05. A cluster of highly shared sequence variants was judged likely to represent a technical artifact of the sequencing pipeline. Linkage disequilibrium might explain the correlated functional status among segregating V segments, but an unknown experimental factor could not be ruled out. In both the original and validation cohorts, the classifier was reported to diagnose cytomegalovirus status with high specificity and sensitivity. In an earlier analysis of a few hundred of the donors, most TCR beta V segments were observed in productive rearrangements about 87% or about 30% of the time, broadly matching IMGT annotations. In a later analysis, HLA-associated TCR beta chains showed more clonal expansion and lower generation probabilities than non-associated chains that were equally common. Only TCR beta chains were sequenced in this cohort, and the absence of alpha or paired-chain data limited detectable features. Because counts were too low, about 18 rarely observed V segments, including chromosome 9 orphons, were left out of the earlier analysis of roughly 600 of the donors. Because HLA typing was missing for some donors at each locus, association tests included only the typed subset. The study gave a list of some 150 TCR beta chains associated with cytomegalovirus. In a later genetic analysis, a missense DCLRE1C variant was associated with V-gene and J-gene trimming of TCR beta chains, and the association was replicated in an independent cohort. The only immune exposure information available for the cohort was CMV serostatus. Several of the top co-occurrence clusters appeared to be linked to parvovirus B19, influenza, CMV and Epstein-Barr virus, according to a later analysis.

The cohort consisted of some 670 healthy bone marrow donors. At the time of sampling, all cohort members were nominally healthy, though unrecorded immune exposures were likely present. The donor tested CMV seronegative, placing the donor among the 350 or so seronegative members of the cohort. Every donor gave a peripheral blood sample, and the peripheral blood mononuclear cells from that sample were used for TCR beta sequencing. The Qiagen DNeasy Blood Extraction Kit was used to extract genomic DNA from the blood cell samples. Library method: the immunoSEQ multiplex PCR assay. For the multiplex PCR, a mixture combining 60 forward primers for TCR Vbeta segments and 13 reverse primers for TCR Jbeta segments was used. A multiplex PCR assay on genomic DNA amplified the CDR3 region of rearranged TCR beta genes. The Illumina HiSeq System was used to sequence the amplified TCR beta libraries as 87-base-pair reads. The authors' analysis ran thus. Across the 600 to 700 repertoires, a later analysis counted about 81 million unique TCR beta chains, about 10 million of which were shared by at least two donors. Raw reads were error-corrected and collapsed into unique sequences by a nearest-neighbor algorithm in which closely related sequences were merged to remove PCR and sequencing errors. To assign V, D and J gene segments, CDR3 sequences were aligned to IMGT reference sequences. Each retained sequence needed at least a six-nucleotide match to both a V gene segment and a J gene segment. Rearrangements were called productive when the CDR3 lacked stop codons and stayed in frame with V and J; all others were non-productive. Following IMGT convention, CDR3 was defined as the stretch from the second conserved V-encoded cysteine to the conserved J-encoded phenylalanine. The earlier analysis of roughly 590 of the donors excluded any sequence lacking an unambiguous match to a single V gene segment. An earlier analysis of 587 of the donors called V segments functional above 56.7% productive rearrangements and segregating when the between-donor standard deviation exceeded 5%. To diagnose cytomegalovirus status from the catalog of TCR beta chain sequences, a statistical classification framework was built. A later analysis assigned V and J genes by comparing TCR nucleotide sequences with IMGT/GENE-DB human TR gene sequences. Using the TCRdist pipeline, a later analysis assigned CDR3 sequences along with most-parsimonious VDJ recombination scenarios. In a later analysis, every TCR beta chain was defined by the combination of its CDR3 amino acid sequence and its V-gene family, and reads without a unique V-gene family were dropped. A later analysis removed 550 to 650 highly shared, low-generation-probability nucleotide sequences to deal with suspected cross-contamination and a sequencing artifact. For each public chain, a later analysis derived a clonal expansion index from normalized ranks of inferred template counts within each repertoire. A later analysis computed generation probabilities with a VDJ recombination model fitted to out-of-frame rearrangements, and checked the results against IGoR. In a later analysis, TCR-TCR, TCR-HLA and TCR-CMV co-occurrence was scored with hypergeometric tests, and a repertoire-size bias correction was applied to TCR pairs. In a later analysis, false discovery rates were estimated by permuting HLA or CMV assignments 20 times. In a later analysis, co-occurring TCRs were grouped using DBSCAN, and TCRdist sequence similarity was added for clustering within HLA-allele-positive subsets. Repertoires with fewer than 30,000 or more than 120,000 public chains, plus five repertoires with anomalous nucleotide sharing, were excluded from co-occurrence clustering. TCRdb provides this immuneACCESS table in a form limited to in-frame rearrangements. Some clones are lacking; in checked studies, under half of them reflect an unresolved V gene, and why the rest are absent is not known. Clonal size and the V and J genes are those of that table, whereas D and trimming came from the DNA. Here the sample has fewer than 100,000 clones; approximately 80% occur a single time. The top ten clones comprise around 3.6% of the sample.

This TCR came from a man in his forties in good health and CMV-seronegative. Sequencing input: PBMCs.

The CDR3 reads as follows: CASSPRDRGVVGYTF. Read as DNA, the sequence is TGTGCCAGCAGCCCCCGGGACAGGGGAGTGGTCGGCTACACCTTC. This chain is built from TRBV7-2 and TRBJ1-2; 10 bases in the middle match TRBD1. The CDR3 runs 15 residues from the cysteine to the phenylalanine. The CDR3 DNA has 45 bases and is translated from base 1. Relative to germline, V is missing 5 bases and J is missing 8 bases, with 11 bases of the junction outside any gene match. Looking up the germline V gene yields CDR1 SGHTA and CDR2 FQGNSA.